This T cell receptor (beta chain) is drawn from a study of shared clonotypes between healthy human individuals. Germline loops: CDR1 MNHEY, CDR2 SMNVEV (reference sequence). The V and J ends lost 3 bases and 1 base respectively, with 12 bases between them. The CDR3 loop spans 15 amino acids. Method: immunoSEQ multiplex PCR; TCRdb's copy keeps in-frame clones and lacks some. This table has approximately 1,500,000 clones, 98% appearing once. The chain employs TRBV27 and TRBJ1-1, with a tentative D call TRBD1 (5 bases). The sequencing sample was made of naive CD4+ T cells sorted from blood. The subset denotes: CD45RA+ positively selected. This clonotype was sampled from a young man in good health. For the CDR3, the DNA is TGTGCCAGCAGTTTTTTAGGGGCCCCGAACACTGAAGCTTTCTTT. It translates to CASSFLGAPNTEAFF.